A selection of T cell receptor beta chains follows, all from one sample in a study of blood T cell repertoires in COVID-19. Clones were sequenced by immunoSEQ multiplex PCR, and TCRdb holds only the in-frame ones, with some missing. This sample has hundreds of thousands of clones, with 87% found just once. Sequenced material: PBMCs or T cells enriched from blood (not recorded which). These receptors originate from a woman aged 18-35 years who had recovered from COVID-19. Both conserved end residues are part of each CDR3. A D gene is named only where the DNA matches it firmly. Clone size is shown for a subset of rows, as once, few, many or a class of expanded clone.

abundance,v_gene,j_gene,d_gene,CDR3nt,CDR3aa
-,TRBV6-2/TRBV6-3,TRBJ1-2,-,TGTGCCAGCAGTAATCAGGGTATCTATGGCTACACCTTC,CASSNQGIYGYTF
-,TRBV19,TRBJ2-3,TRBD1,TGTGCCAGTAGTACCGGACAGGGTCGGACAGATACGCAGTATTTT,CASSTGQGRTDTQYF
-,TRBV5-4,TRBJ1-2,-,TGTGCCAGCACGACCCTACAGGGAAACTATGGCTACACCTTC,CASTTLQGNYGYTF
-,TRBV9,TRBJ2-7,-,TGTGCCAGCAGCGTAGATGGGAGGAGCGGCTACGAGCAGTACTTC,CASSVDGRSGYEQYF
-,TRBV19,TRBJ2-5,-,TGTGCCAGTAGTATGCGGCGGCAGGAGACCCAGTACTTC,CASSMRRQETQYF
-,TRBV6-5,TRBJ2-3,-,TGTGCCAGCAGTCCCAGGGCGCGCACAGATACGCAGTATTTT,CASSPRARTDTQYF
-,TRBV3-1/TRBV3-2,TRBJ2-7,TRBD2,TGTGCCAGCAGCCTTAGAGGGACTAGCGGGAGTCGGTACGAGCAGTACTTC,CASSLRGTSGSRYEQYF
-,TRBV5-1,TRBJ1-1,-,TGCGCCAGCAGCCCCCAAGGGCGGGAGAACACTGAAGCTTTCTTT,CASSPQGRENTEAFF
-,TRBV7-8,TRBJ2-1,TRBD1,TGTGCCAGCAGCTTAGTGTGGACAGGGGCAAGCAATGAGCAGTTCTTC,CASSLVWTGASNEQFF
-,TRBV9,TRBJ2-3,-,TGTGCCAGCAGCGTAGGGCTAGCGCTCTTGGATACGCAGTATTTT,CASSVGLALLDTQYF
-,TRBV19,TRBJ1-5,TRBD1,TGTGCCAGTATTCCCCGGGACAGTGATCAGCCCCAGCATTTT,CASIPRDSDQPQHF
-,TRBV5-8,TRBJ1-6,-,TGTGCCAGCAGCTTGCGGGACACGCGAAATTCACCCCTCCACTTT,CASSLRDTRNSPLHF
-,TRBV28,TRBJ1-2,-,TGTGCCAGCAGTTCAGGGTCTAACTATGGCTACACCTTC,CASSSGSNYGYTF
-,TRBV18,TRBJ2-3,-,TGTGCCAGCTCACCACCAACAGGGCCAGATACGCAGTATTTT,CASSPPTGPDTQYF
-,TRBV7-9,TRBJ2-3,TRBD1,TGTGCCAGCAGCTTTCAGACAGGGCTAGATACGCAGTATTTT,CASSFQTGLDTQYF
-,TRBV19,TRBJ1-1,-,TGTGCCAGTTCTCCCCGTTACGGGGGCACTGAAGCTTTCTTT,CASSPRYGGTEAFF
-,TRBV7-2,TRBJ1-5,TRBD1,TGTGCCAGCAGCTTAAGGACAGGGCCTTATCAGCCCCAGCATTTT,CASSLRTGPYQPQHF
-,TRBV6-2/TRBV6-3,TRBJ2-7,-,TGTGCCAGCAGCGTGGCTAGGAACTCCTACGAGCAGTACTTC,CASSVARNSYEQYF
-,TRBV2,TRBJ2-7,-,TGTGCCAGCAGCCTAGACAGGCGTTCCTACGAGCAGTACTTC,CASSLDRRSYEQYF
-,TRBV11-2,TRBJ1-2,-,TGTGCCAGCAGCTTAGGCGCGACAGGAGGTGGCTACACCTTC,CASSLGATGGGYTF
-,TRBV14,TRBJ1-2,TRBD1,TGTGCCAGCAGCCCGGGACAGAACTATGGCTACACCTTC,CASSPGQNYGYTF
-,TRBV5-4,TRBJ2-3,TRBD1,TGTGCCAGCAGCCCCATAGACAGGGGAAGCGCAGATACGCAGTATTTT,CASSPIDRGSADTQYF
-,TRBV5-1,TRBJ2-2,TRBD1,TGCGCCAGCAGCTTGGCCGGGACAGGGAACACCGGGGAGCTGTTTTTT,CASSLAGTGNTGELFF
once,TRBV18,TRBJ2-5,TRBD2,TGTGCCAGCTCACCATTCGGGAGCGGGGGGACCCAAGAGACCCAGTACTTC,CASSPFGSGGTQETQYF
-,TRBV25-1,TRBJ1-1,TRBD1,TGTGCCAGCGGGGGGACAGGGGAGACTGAAGCTTTCTTT,CASGGTGETEAFF
many,TRBV27,TRBJ2-2,-,TGTGCCAGCAGAGAGATCGGGGAGCTGTTTTTT,CASREIGELFF
-,TRBV19,TRBJ1-1,-,TGTGCCAGTAGTGCCAGTTTGAACACTGAAGCTTTCTTT,CASSASLNTEAFF
-,TRBV5-6,TRBJ1-1,TRBD1,TGTGCCAGCAGCCCCGGGACAGCGCTACCCGGGACTGAAGCTTTCTTT,CASSPGTALPGTEAFF
-,TRBV11-2,TRBJ2-1,TRBD2,TGTGCCAGCAGCTTAGTACCTAGCGGGAGGGCGGATAAGCAGTTCTTC,CASSLVPSGRADKQFF
-,TRBV18,TRBJ2-7,TRBD1,TGTGCCAGCTCACCACGCGACAGGGGCTACGAGCAGTACTTC,CASSPRDRGYEQYF
-,TRBV18,TRBJ1-2,TRBD1,TGTGCCAGCTCACCCCGGGACAGGGGGACCTATGGCTACACCTTC,CASSPRDRGTYGYTF
-,TRBV4-2,TRBJ2-7,-,TGTGCCAGCAGCCAAGATCCCGGGAGCTCCTACGAGCAGTACTTC,CASSQDPGSSYEQYF
-,TRBV2,TRBJ1-2,TRBD1,TGTGCCAGCAGTGACCAACAGGGGTTGGACTATGGCTACACCTTC,CASSDQQGLDYGYTF
-,TRBV10-3,TRBJ2-2,TRBD2,TGTGCCATCAGTGCAGCGGGAGGTGTGACCGGGGAGCTGTTTTTT,CAISAAGGVTGELFF
-,TRBV7-9,TRBJ1-5,-,TGTGCCAGCAGGACAGATAGCAATCAGCCCCAGCATTTT,CASRTDSNQPQHF